These 15 T cell receptor beta chains originate from one sample sequenced in a study of OX40 agonist ivuxolimab in advanced cancers. The data were produced by immunoSEQ multiplex PCR, yet TCRdb's version contains in-frame clones alone and is incomplete. This table has 13,000 or so clones, less than 90% appearing once. Material: CD4+ or CD8+ T cells sorted from blood, obtained in a trial of the OX40 agonist ivuxolimab. The origin of the receptors is an adult with an advanced solid tumor such as melanoma, head and neck, liver or kidney cancer.

J is TRBJ1-2 and V is TRBV9; D gene ambiguous. V lost 2 bases and J lost 0, with 8 bases in between. The germline gives CDR1 SGDLS, CDR2 YYNGEE. This CDR3 comprises 14 residues. The CDR3 DNA reads as TGTGCCAGCAGCGTTAGCAACTCTAACTATGGCTACACCTTC. Amino acids: CASSVSNSNYGYTF.

The chain couples TRBV19 to TRBJ2-1; D is perhaps TRBD2 (6 bases). Germline CDR1 and CDR2: LNHDA and SQIVND (reference sequence). This CDR3 spans 13 amino acids. Trimming shortened V by 3 bases and J by 8 bases, and 11 bases separated the two germline ends. The CDR3 DNA is TGTGCCAGTAGTATTTCACCGGGGGATGAGCAGTTCTTC. Protein product: CASSISPGDEQFF. The variable domain in full, with the rest retrieved from reference TRBV19 and TRBJ2-1, is DGGITQSPKYLFRKEGQNVTLSCEQNLNHDAMYWYRQDPGQGLRLIYYSQIVNDFQKGDIAEGYSVSREKKESFPLTVTSAQKNPTAFYLCASSISPGDEQFFGPGTRLTVL.

The gene calls are TRBV29-1 and TRBJ2-7, with 8 bases identical to TRBD2. The CDR3 covers 13 residues. Germline CDR1 reads SQVTM; CDR2 reads ANQGSEA. The DNA for the CDR3 is TGCACTCGCGGGGGGCGGCGGTCCTACGAGCAGTACTTC. Protein: CTRGGRRSYEQYF.

CDR3 nucleotide sequence: TGTGCCAGTAGTATAGTTGGTACACAGATCCCTTACAATGAGCAGTTCTTC. The encoded protein is CASSIVGTQIPYNEQFF. The J gene is TRBJ2-1, the V gene TRBV19; D remains ambiguous. This CDR3 has 17 amino acids. The V gene lost 1 base and the J gene lost 4 bases, with 17 bases spanning the gap. Germline V gene data show CDR1 as LNHDA and CDR2 as SQIVND (reference sequence).

The gene calls are TRBV28 and TRBJ1-2; D is uncertain. Trimming shortened V by 2 bases and J by 8 bases, and 15 bases separated the two germline ends. Germline V gene sequence: CDR1 MDHEN, CDR2 SYDVKM. The CDR3 covers 14 residues. The CDR3 is CASSLRSPVRGYTF. The CDR3, as DNA: TGTGCCAGCAGTTTACGAAGTCCCGTACGGGGCTACACCTTC.

This sequence joins TRBV19 and TRBJ1-1, with D uncertain. Germline CDR1 and CDR2: LNHDA and SQIVND (reference sequence). V was clipped by 5 bases and J by 4 bases, with 5 bases between them. CDR3 size: 11 residues. CDR3 coding DNA: TGTGCCAGTAGTGGAGGCACTGAAGCTTTCTTT. The encoded protein is CASSGGTEAFF.

The chain combines TRBV11-3 with TRBJ2-5, with 9 bases fitting TRBD2. The CDR3 loop spans 16 amino acids. Germline trimming cut 7 bases from V and 5 bases from J; bases unmatched to any gene: 14. Per germline, CDR1 SGHNT and CDR2 YENEEA. The CDR3 DNA sequence: TGTGCCAGCATTTCTCTAGCGGGGCCGGGGGGGGAGACCCAGTACTTC. Translation gives CASISLAGPGGETQYF.

V and J are TRBV28 and TRBJ2-7; TRBD1 matches 9 bases. V was clipped by 6 bases and J by 1 base; unmatched bases: 7. Germline CDR1 reads MDHEN; CDR2 reads SYDVKM. The length of the CDR3 is 15 residues. The DNA of the CDR3 is TGTGCCAGCAGGGGAGGGACAGGGTGGTCCTACGAGCAGTACTTC. It encodes CASRGGTGWSYEQYF.

The chain carries TRBV11-3 and TRBJ1-2; no reliable D call. Germline V lookup: CDR1 SGHNT, CDR2 YENEEA. The germline V and J ends were trimmed by 4 bases and 4 bases, with 13 bases remaining between them. The CDR3 runs 14 residues. CDR3 in DNA: TGTGCCAGCAGCTCCCAAGTCGGACGCTATGGCTACACCTTC. Translation gives CASSSQVGRYGYTF. Looking up the rest from reference TRBV11-3 and TRBJ1-2 gives the full variable domain: EAGVVQSPRYKIIEKKQPVAFWCNPISGHNTLYWYLQNLGQGPELLIRYENEEAVDDSQLPKDRFSAERLKGVDSTLKIQPAELGDSAVYLCASSSQVGRYGYTFGSGTRLTVV.

The rearrangement joins TRBV11-3 to TRBJ1-1; a weak D match, TRBD1 (6 bases). Germline-derived CDR1 and CDR2 are SGHNT and YENEEA. The CDR3 is made up of 14 amino acids. The ends were cut back, 6 bases at V and 3 bases at J, with 14 bases in the middle. The CDR3 DNA sequence: TGTGCCAGCAGGCAGGGGCAGGGCTACACTGAAGCTTTCTTT. Its translation is CASRQGQGYTEAFF.

V is TRBV28 and J is TRBJ1-6, with D possibly being TRBD1 (5 bases). In germline, CDR1 is MDHEN, CDR2 SYDVKM. Trimming pared 3 bases from V and 5 bases from J, leaving 11 bases between. The CDR3 runs 15 residues. CDR3 residues: CASSLGGRNNSPLHF. CDR3 coding DNA: TGTGCCAGCAGTTTGGGGGGAAGAAATAATTCACCCCTCCACTTT.

The chain couples TRBV9 to TRBJ2-1; 12 positions agree with TRBD2. CDR3 size: 17 residues. Trimming took 0 bases from V and 4 from J; bases not matched to a gene: 5. CDR1 SGDLS and CDR2 YYNGEE come from the germline V gene. CDR3 in DNA: TGTGCCAGCAGCGTAGGAACTAGCGGGAGGATATACAATGAGCAGTTCTTC. Translated, it gives CASSVGTSGRIYNEQFF.

This clone was counted a single time. The chain joins TRBV10-2 to TRBJ2-5; a weak D match, TRBD2 (5 bases). The CDR3 covers 17 residues. CDR1 and CDR2 from the germline V gene are WSHSY and SAAADI. V gave up 1 base and J gave up 1 base, with 16 bases separating them. The CDR3 region is CASSEFLAPRPQETQYF. The CDR3 DNA reads TGCGCCAGCAGTGAGTTTCTAGCTCCAAGGCCCCAAGAGACCCAGTACTTC.

The J gene is TRBJ1-1, the V gene TRBV2; 10 bases match TRBD1. The CDR3 totals 15 residues. CDR1 is SNHLY and CDR2 is FYNNEI in the germline V gene. V shed 6 bases and J 5 bases; nucleotides not matched to a gene: 9. CDR3 region: CASSTFRQGATEAFF. Here the CDR3 DNA reads TGTGCCAGCAGCACGTTCCGACAGGGGGCGACTGAAGCTTTCTTT.

This rearrangement joins TRBV28 to TRBJ2-7; no clear D. V was pared by 6 bases and J by 1 base, with 7 bases between. This CDR3 has 12 amino acids. Germline-derived CDR1 and CDR2 are MDHEN and SYDVKM. DNA of the CDR3: TGTGCCAGCAGACCGGGTTCCTACGAGCAGTACTTC. Amino acids: CASRPGSYEQYF.